This T cell receptor beta chain was profiled in a study of T cell changes during pregnancy in multiple sclerosis. Sequenced by immunoSEQ multiplex PCR; TCRdb stores in-frame clones only, minus some. The repertoire holds 85,000 to 95,000 clones, with 91% as singletons. Germline-derived CDR1 and CDR2 are LGHNT and FRNRAP. The length of the CDR3 is 13 residues. V lost 4 bases, J lost 4 bases, and 10 bases lay in between. Sequenced here: peripheral blood, sampled after pregnancy. The sequence was obtained from a female donor in good health, enrolled as a control in a pregnancy study. The V call is TRBV12-5, the J call TRBJ1-1; the D gene is possibly TRBD1 (5 bases). The CDR3 nucleotides read TGTGCTAGTGGTTCGGGGGGGGGCACTGAAGCTTTCTTT. Protein product: CASGSGGGTEAFF.